Shown below are 2 T cell receptor beta chains from a single sample sequenced in a study of T-cell reconstitution after alpha-beta-depleted transplantation in children. The TCRbeta library was prepared with unique molecular identifiers. TCRdb processed the PCR reads anew with MiXCR; each CDR3 protein has one entry. The sample consists of approximately 650,000 distinct CDR3 sequences, 10% to 15% of them appearing once. The specimen was PBMCs, collected before TCRalphabeta/CD19-depleted stem cell transplant. The receptors were sampled from a girl aged 2 to 9 with congenital amegakaryocytic thrombocytopenia, due to receive a stem cell transplant.

The chain joins TRBV5-1 to TRBJ2-1; no clear D gene. V dropped 0 bases and J dropped 7 bases, with 11 bases sitting between them. This CDR3 comprises 14 residues. CDR1 and CDR2 (germline): SGHRS, YFSETQ. The CDR3 protein is CASSLVARMNEQFF. CDR3 in DNA: TGCGCCAGCAGCTTGGTAGCTAGGATGAATGAGCAGTTCTTC.

There are many counts of this clonotype. The genes are TRBV7-9 and TRBJ2-3, with TRBD2 identical over 8 bases. In germline, CDR1 is SEHNR, CDR2 FQNEAQ (reference sequence). The CDR3 length is 17 residues. The J segment lost 1 base and the V segment lost 3 bases, leaving 9 bases of the junction unmatched. In DNA form, the CDR3 reads TGTGCCAGCAGCTTCGGCATGACTAGCGCTCGCACAGATACGCAGTATTTT. Translating gives CASSFGMTSARTDTQYF.